These 22 T cell receptor beta chains came from one sample sequenced in a study of CD8+ T cells in alopecia areata. Following RNA extraction, reverse transcription yielded cDNA that acted as the sequencing template. Clones were sequenced by immunoSEQ multiplex PCR, and TCRdb holds only the in-frame ones, with some missing. The data contain 110,000 to 150,000 clones, around 83% of them singletons. Treatment: oral pan-JAK inhibitor, 5-10 mg twice daily. Here the sequenced sample was CD8+ T cells sorted from blood, taken at week 4, from a patient treated with tofacitinib. These receptor sequences come from a human donor with alopecia areata.

The chain is built from TRBV29-1 and TRBJ1-5, with D uncertain. The germline V gene encodes CDR1 SQVTM and CDR2 ANQGSEA. The CDR3 consists of 10 residues. V was trimmed by 4 bases and J by 4 bases, leaving 2 bases between them. The CDR3 nucleotides read TGCAGCGTTGGTAATCAGCCCCAGCATTTT. The encoded protein is CSVGNQPQHF.

The rearrangement uses TRBV29-1 and TRBJ2-1; 9 positions agree with TRBD1. Trimming took 7 bases from V and 8 from J; bases not matched to a gene: 9. Germline CDR1 and CDR2: SQVTM and ANQGSEA. This CDR3 has 13 amino acids. This CDR3 reads CSAGTGRGDEQFF. The CDR3 coding sequence is TGCAGCGCGGGGACAGGGCGTGGGGATGAGCAGTTCTTC.

The chain carries TRBV9 and TRBJ1-2, with D maybe TRBD1 (5 bases). The germline V and J ends were trimmed by 2 bases and 1 base, with 15 bases remaining between them. The germline CDR1 and CDR2 sequences are SGDLS and YYNGEE. The CDR3 totals 16 residues. The CDR3 DNA reads TGTGCCAGCAGCGTCCACCGGACAAACAATAACTATGGCTACACCTTC. It specifies CASSVHRTNNNYGYTF.

This rearrangement joins TRBV9 to TRBJ2-1, with 7 nucleotides matching TRBD2. V lost 1 base and J lost 7; bases outside the gene matches: 11. The germline V gene has CDR1 SGDLS and CDR2 YYNGEE. This CDR3 region has 16 residues. CDR3 sequence (DNA): TGTGCCAGCAGCGTAAGTAGGGAGGGCCTCTGGAATGAGCAGTTCTTC. It codes for CASSVSREGLWNEQFF.

This clone was seen only a few times. The CDR3 region has the DNA TGTGCCAGCAGCTTGGGTGGCGATGAGCAGTTCTTC. This translates into CASSLGGDEQFF. The V and J genes are TRBV5-4 and TRBJ2-1; D uncertain. Germline assignment: CDR1 SGHNT and CDR2 YYREEE (reference sequence). Trimming removed 0 bases from V and 8 bases from J, with 6 bases in between. This CDR3 is 12 amino acids long.

The rearrangement joins TRBV4-1 to TRBJ2-1, with D tentatively TRBD2 (5 bases). Germline CDR1 reads MGHRA; CDR2 reads YSYEKL. There are 16 residues in the CDR3. V lost 0 bases and J 8 bases, leaving 17 bases between the germline ends. The CDR3 is CASSQEIPRAGDEQFF. The CDR3 DNA sequence: TGCGCCAGCAGCCAAGAAATCCCGCGGGCGGGCGATGAGCAGTTCTTC.

The CDR3 DNA reads TGTGCCAGCAGCCAACTTCCGGGACAGGCCATAAATTCACCCCTCCACTTT. Translated: CASSQLPGQAINSPLHF. This sequence joins TRBV4-2 and TRBJ1-6; 8 positions agree with TRBD1. CDR1 is LGHNA, CDR2 YNFKEQ, per germline. The CDR3 runs to 17 residues. V lost 2 bases, J lost 7 bases, and 10 bases stayed unmatched.

The chain joins TRBV14 to TRBJ2-1, with D perhaps matching TRBD1 (6 bases). Germline V lookup: CDR1 SGHDN, CDR2 FVKESK. V dropped 5 bases and J dropped 4 bases, with 18 bases sitting between them. CDR3 length: 16 residues. The CDR3 DNA sequence: TGTGCCAGCAGCGCCTCGGACAGAGTTCCTTACAATGAGCAGTTCTTC. Translated, it gives CASSASDRVPYNEQFF.

As for this clone: This sample also contains other DNA sequences that code for the same CDR3. The chain is built from TRBV29-1 and TRBJ2-1, with 8 bases lining up with TRBD2. CDR3 length: 12 amino acids. The V gene's germline CDR1 is SQVTM and CDR2 ANQGSEA. The V and J ends lost 4 bases and 4 bases, in that order; junction bases with no gene match: 0. The CDR3 DNA reads TGCAGCGTTGGCGGGGGGTACAATGAGCAGTTCTTC. Its protein is CSVGGGYNEQFF.

The chain has TRBV9 and TRBJ2-3; D is ambiguous. Germline V gives CDR1 SGDLS, CDR2 YYNGEE. Trimming took 2 bases from V and 2 from J, leaving 6 bases between them. The CDR3 contains 13 residues. The CDR3 DNA sequence: TGTGCCAGCAGCGTGAGTAACACAGATACGCAGTATTTT. It is translated as CASSVSNTDTQYF. The variable domain in full, completed from reference TRBV9 and TRBJ2-3, reads DSGVTQTPKHLITATGQRVTLRCSPRSGDLSVYWYQQSLDQGLQFLIQYYNGEERAKGNILERFSAQQFPDLHSELNLSSLELGDSALYFCASSVSNTDTQYFGPGTRLTVL.

J is TRBJ2-3 and V is TRBV27; D may be TRBD2 (6 bases). The CDR3 runs to 16 residues. Germline V lookup: CDR1 MNHEY, CDR2 SMNVEV (reference sequence). V was pared by 5 bases and J by 4 bases, with 19 bases between. The CDR3 loop is CASSPPTIWGADTQYF. The CDR3 coding sequence is TGTGCCAGCAGTCCCCCAACCATCTGGGGGGCAGATACGCAGTATTTT.

The chain is built from TRBV7-9 and TRBJ2-7; 11 bases map to TRBD1. J was trimmed by 5 bases and V by 6 bases; bases with no gene match: 9. CDR3 length equals 15 residues. From germline, CDR1 is SEHNR and CDR2 FQNEAQ (reference sequence). DNA for the CDR3: TGTGCCAGCAGTCCCGGACAGGGGGCGGAAGACGAGCAGTACTTC. Amino acids: CASSPGQGAEDEQYF. The entire variable domain, with the rest obtained from reference TRBV7-9 and TRBJ2-7, is as follows: DTGVSQNPRHKITKRGQNVTFRCDPISEHNRLYWYRQTLGQGPEFLTYFQNEAQLEKSRLLSDRFSAERPKGSFSTLEIQRTEQGDSAMYLCASSPGQGAEDEQYFGPGTRLTVT.

Concerning this clone: Other DNA sequences from this sample encode an identical CDR3 as well. The gene calls are TRBV7-9 and TRBJ2-2; no clear D gene. V lost 1 base, J lost 5 bases, and 2 bases lay in between. The V gene's germline CDR1 is SEHNR and CDR2 FQNEAQ (reference sequence). The CDR3 runs to 12 residues. DNA for the CDR3: TGTGCCAGCAGCTTAGGAACCGGGGAGCTGTTTTTT. Translating it yields CASSLGTGELFF.

The rearrangement uses TRBV5-1 and TRBJ2-7, with D perhaps TRBD1 (5 bases). Germline V lookup: CDR1 SGHRS, CDR2 YFSETQ. Trimming shortened V by 0 bases and J by 4 bases, and 11 bases separated the two germline ends. CDR3 length: 14 residues. The CDR3 DNA reads as TGCGCCAGCAGCTTGGGAAGGGGCGAGTACGAGCAGTACTTC. Amino acids: CASSLGRGEYEQYF.

The V and J genes are TRBV25-1 and TRBJ1-1; maybe TRBD1 (5 bases). This CDR3 comprises 13 residues. V gave up 6 bases and J gave up 4 bases, with 12 bases separating them. Germline lookup yields CDR1 MGHDK and CDR2 SYGVNS. The CDR3 sequence is CASRFQGTTEAFF. CDR3 nucleotides: TGTGCCAGCAGATTCCAGGGTACCACTGAAGCTTTCTTT. The variable domain in full, completed from reference TRBV25-1 and TRBJ1-1, reads EADIYQTPRYLVIGTGKKITLECSQTMGHDKMYWYQQDPGMELHLIHYSYGVNSTEKGDLSSESTVSRIRTEHFPLTLESARPSHTSQYLCASRFQGTTEAFFGQGTRLTVV.

CDR3: CSVESTTGVYYGYTF. DNA of the CDR3: TGCAGCGTTGAATCGACGACAGGGGTATACTATGGCTACACCTTC. The J gene is TRBJ1-2, the V gene TRBV29-1; 8 nucleotides agree with TRBD1. The V gene's germline CDR1 is SQVTM and CDR2 ANQGSEA. V dropped 2 bases and J dropped 3; count of bases not matched to a gene: 8. This CDR3 spans 15 amino acids.

The chain uses TRBV10-3 and TRBJ2-7, with 10 bases fitting TRBD1. The V segment lost 5 bases and the J segment 2 bases; nucleotides outside the gene matches: 3. The CDR3 is 14 residues long. CDR1 is ENHRY and CDR2 is SYGVKD in the germline V gene. The DNA of the CDR3 is TGTGCCATCAGTCCCGGACAGGGGGCCTACGAGCAGTACTTC. Translating gives CAISPGQGAYEQYF.

The CDR3 sequence is CASRTLQSANTGELFF. CDR3 coding DNA: TGCGCCAGCAGAACCCTCCAGAGCGCGAACACCGGGGAGCTGTTTTTT. The chain joins TRBV5-1 to TRBJ2-2; D is ambiguous. The V gene's germline CDR1 is SGHRS and CDR2 YFSETQ. The CDR3 covers 16 residues. Trimming removed 5 bases from V and 0 bases from J, with 14 bases in between.

V gene TRBV4-1 combines with J gene TRBJ2-7; D uncertain. In germline, CDR1 is MGHRA, CDR2 YSYEKL. The CDR3 has 14 amino acids. Trimming took 0 bases from V and 5 from J, leaving 11 bases between them. CDR3 sequence (DNA): TGCGCCAGCAGCCAAGAGTTAGCCGAAGACGAGCAGTACTTC. This gives the protein CASSQELAEDEQYF.

This chain links TRBV4-1 with TRBJ2-7; tentatively, D is TRBD2 (5 bases). This CDR3 contains 14 residues. Trimming shortened V by 2 bases and J by 5 bases, and 13 bases separated the two germline ends. Germline-derived CDR1 and CDR2 are MGHRA and YSYEKL. The CDR3 here is CASSQPGMDHEQYF. The CDR3 nucleotides read TGCGCCAGCAGCCAACCCGGGATGGACCACGAGCAGTACTTC.

This chain joins TRBV4-1 and TRBJ2-7; 7 bases match TRBD2. The CDR3 length is 13 residues. V shed 0 bases and J 6 bases; nucleotides not matched to a gene: 2. The germline CDR1 and CDR2 sequences are MGHRA and YSYEKL. In DNA form, the CDR3 reads TGCGCCAGCAGCCAAGATCCGGGGGGCGAGCAGTACTTC. Its translation is CASSQDPGGEQYF.

The chain has TRBV29-1 and TRBJ2-2; no definite D call. CDR1 and CDR2 from the germline V gene are SQVTM and ANQGSEA. The V end was cut by 3 bases, the J end by 9 bases, with 8 bases between. The CDR3 is 11 residues long. CDR3 DNA: TGCAGCGTTGAGACTTACCGGGAGCTGTTTTTT. Protein product: CSVETYRELFF.